The present T cell receptor (beta chain) was sequenced within a study of T-cell memory formation after mild COVID-19. Study-level findings and limits: CD4+ contracting clones were found mainly in CM and EM, and CD8+ ones in EMRA. A second wave of clones peaked on day 37, and their SARS-CoV-2 specificity went unconfirmed.

CDR1 is MNHEY and CDR2 is SVGAGI in the germline V gene. The CDR3 covers 11 residues. Each CDR3 protein is one row after TCRdb ran MiXCR on the 5' RACE reads. Of 200,000 to 250,000 distinct CDR3 sequences in the sample, more than 25% were seen once. Comment on this clonotype: What it binds is not known. Sequence at one end of the junction differs from germline and may be a read error.

Sequencing was performed on PBMCs or a T cell subset sorted from them (not recorded which). This receptor was taken from an adult woman who had mild COVID-19 (a few samples of this study predate the infection). Cell type and time point are not known. The chain employs TRBV6-5 and TRBJ2-5; D is ambiguous. CDR3 DNA sequence: TGTGCCAGCAGTTACCATGAGACCCAGTACTTC. Translating it yields CASSYHETQYF.